This T cell receptor (beta chain) derives from a study of cytomegalovirus exposure and HLA in healthy donors. Vbeta (60) and Jbeta (13) primers were used in the PCR. The data were produced by immunoSEQ multiplex PCR, yet TCRdb's version contains in-frame clones alone and is incomplete. Of 210,000 or so clones in the sample, roughly 84% were seen once. Study-level results: Associated with cytomegalovirus, according to the listing, were 150 to 200 TCR beta chains.

This CDR3 region has 15 residues. CDR1 SGHRS and CDR2 YFSETQ come from the germline V gene. V lost 5 bases, J lost 2 bases, and 17 bases lay in between. This clone was seen only a few times. What it binds is not known. V and J are TRBV5-1 and TRBJ2-7; maybe TRBD1 (6 bases). The sequence was obtained from a girl aged 5 to 17 in good health and CMV-seronegative. Sequencing input: PBMCs. The CDR3 DNA reads as TGCGCCAGCAGTGGAGATGGCGGACAGACCTACGAGCAGTACTTC. Its protein is CASSGDGGQTYEQYF.